The 30 T cell receptor beta chains below all came from one sample that was sequenced in a study of blood T cell repertoires in COVID-19. Assay: immunoSEQ multiplex PCR; the TCRdb copy retains only in-frame clones and omits some. The table shows fewer than 200,000 clones, with about 88% occurring only once. The material sequenced was PBMCs or T cells enriched from blood (not recorded which). The receptors come from a woman in her thirties or forties in a cohort exposed to, infected with or recovered from COVID-19 (not recorded which).

This clone was recorded only once. For the CDR3, the DNA is TGTGCCAGCAGTGAAGCGCTGGGAGGGCGGCATCAGCCCCAGCATTTT. This gives the protein CASSEALGGRHQPQHF. The V call is TRBV6-1, the J call TRBJ1-5, with D unclear. This CDR3 is 16 amino acids long. CDR1 MNHNS and CDR2 SASEGT come from the germline V gene. V was clipped by 0 bases and J by 5 bases, with 14 bases between them.

The CDR3 DNA reads TGTGCCAGCAGCGGTCGACTAGCGGAGCACAATGAGCAGTTCTTC. This encodes CASSGRLAEHNEQFF. The rearrangement links TRBV7-2 to TRBJ2-1; 9 nucleotides align to TRBD2. The germline V gene has CDR1 SGHTA and CDR2 FQGNSA. V dropped 5 bases and J dropped 5; count of bases not matched to a gene: 7. The CDR3 is made up of 15 amino acids.

The genes are TRBV9 and TRBJ2-7; maybe TRBD2 (5 bases). Germline CDR1 is SGDLS and CDR2 is YYNGEE. The CDR3 consists of 13 residues. V was clipped by 0 bases and J by 6 bases, with 10 bases between them. The CDR3 loop is CASSVVSGSEQYF. CDR3 DNA: TGTGCCAGCAGCGTAGTTTCGGGGAGCGAGCAGTACTTC.

The chain couples TRBV9 to TRBJ2-3, with TRBD2 matching over 8 bases. This CDR3 region has 16 residues. The V gene end was trimmed by 5 bases and the J gene end by 2 bases; junction bases not matched to a gene: 10. CDR1 and CDR2 from the germline V gene are SGDLS and YYNGEE. CDR3 sequence: CASSPWGAGDTDTQYF. The CDR3 coding sequence is TGTGCCAGCAGTCCCTGGGGAGCGGGGGACACAGATACGCAGTATTTT.

The chain links TRBV11-3 to TRBJ2-3; 10 nucleotides match TRBD1. Germline CDR1 and CDR2: SGHNT and YENEEA. This CDR3 spans 17 amino acids. Trimming cost V 1 base and J 2 bases; bases outside gene matches: 6. The CDR3 DNA is TGTGCCAGCAGCTTAGGTCCGGGACAGGGGCCCACAGATACGCAGTATTTT. Its protein is CASSLGPGQGPTDTQYF.

The rearrangement uses TRBV27 and TRBJ2-7; TRBD1 matches at 8 bases. Trimming removed 3 bases from V and 2 bases from J; junction bases left unmatched: 9. Germline loops: CDR1 MNHEY, CDR2 SMNVEV (reference sequence). CDR3 size: 16 residues. This CDR3 is CASSFSADRETYEQYF. Here the CDR3 DNA reads TGTGCCAGCAGTTTTTCGGCGGACAGGGAAACCTACGAGCAGTACTTC.

The chain joins TRBV19 to TRBJ2-7; 8 nucleotides align to TRBD2. After removal of 1 base from V and 4 bases from J, the junction contained 3 bases not matched to a gene. CDR3 length: 14 residues. Germline CDR1 is LNHDA and CDR2 is SQIVND (reference sequence). CDR3 amino acids: CASSIAGGPYEQYF. CDR3 nucleotide sequence: TGTGCCAGTAGTATAGCGGGAGGGCCGTACGAGCAGTACTTC.

This clone was seen a few times. This chain joins TRBV18 and TRBJ1-2; no definite D call. Germline values: CDR1 KGHSH, CDR2 LQKENI. Trimming shortened V by 5 bases and J by 7 bases, and 17 bases separated the two germline ends. The CDR3 runs 14 residues. This CDR3 reads CASSSLRDPTGYTF. DNA of the CDR3: TGTGCCAGCTCATCCCTCCGGGATCCAACTGGCTACACCTTC.

The rearrangement links TRBV27 to TRBJ1-5, with 8 nucleotides matching TRBD1. The CDR3 is made up of 15 amino acids. Looked up from germline, CDR1 is MNHEY and CDR2 is SMNVEV (reference sequence). V was clipped by 0 bases and J by 7 bases; unmatched bases: 5. The CDR3 spells CASSLSRGLRQPQHF. CDR3 DNA: TGTGCCAGCAGTTTATCCAGGGGGCTTCGGCAGCCCCAGCATTTT.

The chain carries TRBV24-1 and TRBJ2-3; D not resolved. The CDR3 spans 15 residues. The germline V gene has CDR1 KGHDR and CDR2 SFDVKD. V shed 3 bases and J shed 11 bases, with 20 bases lying between them. The CDR3 loop is CATSDRRRTSHGQYF. Written as DNA, the CDR3 is TGTGCCACCAGTGATCGCCGTCGTACCTCACATGGGCAGTATTTT.

The V and J genes are TRBV4-1 and TRBJ1-3, with no clear D. Germline CDR1 and CDR2: MGHRA and YSYEKL. The V gene lost 1 base and the J gene lost 1 base, with 8 bases spanning the gap. The CDR3 is 15 amino acids. CDR3 protein: CASSQVGVSGNTIYF. CDR3 DNA sequence: TGCGCCAGCAGCCAAGTGGGAGTGTCTGGAAACACCATATATTTT.

The gene calls are TRBV9 and TRBJ2-2, with 8 nucleotides matching TRBD1. The CDR3 is 15 residues long. Germline V gene lookup returns CDR1 SGDLS and CDR2 YYNGEE. J gave up 4 bases and V 4 bases, and 6 bases lay outside the gene matches. The CDR3 sequence: CASSPFDRGTGELFF. CDR3 DNA: TGTGCCAGCAGCCCATTTGACAGGGGCACCGGGGAGCTGTTTTTT.

This chain's CDR3 is CATWDRGPMNTEAFF. Written as DNA, the CDR3 is TGTGCCACCTGGGACAGGGGTCCCATGAACACTGAAGCTTTCTTT. The V and J genes are TRBV15 and TRBJ1-1, with TRBD1 matching over 10 bases. Germline V lookup: CDR1 LNHNV, CDR2 YYDKDF (reference sequence). V was clipped by 8 bases and J by 0 bases; unmatched bases: 6. This CDR3 region has 15 residues.

The chain has TRBV7-2 and TRBJ1-6; 8 bases agree with TRBD1. This CDR3 is built from 16 residues. Germline V gene lookup returns CDR1 SGHTA and CDR2 FQGNSA. Unmatched junction bases numbered 9, after V lost 5 bases and J lost 6 bases. CDR3 protein: CASSPRQGYGNSPLHF. The CDR3 region has the DNA TGTGCCAGCAGCCCGAGACAGGGGTATGGTAATTCACCCCTCCACTTT.

This rearrangement joins TRBV5-4 to TRBJ2-1, with 9 bases fitting TRBD2. Germline-derived CDR1 and CDR2 are SGHNT and YYREEE (reference sequence). CDR3 length: 14 residues. The V gene end was trimmed by 2 bases and the J gene end by 10 bases; junction bases not matched to a gene: 7. The CDR3 spells CASSFGGGAEEQFF. Written as DNA, the CDR3 is TGTGCCAGCAGCTTTGGCGGGGGGGCCGAGGAGCAGTTCTTC.

The chain uses TRBV27 and TRBJ1-6, with 7 bases fitting TRBD1. The CDR3 covers 16 residues. Germline loops: CDR1 MNHEY, CDR2 SMNVEV (reference sequence). V trimming: 3 bases; J trimming: 10 bases; junction bases outside the gene matches: 12. The chain's CDR3 is CASSFQIQGSYSPLHF. The CDR3, as DNA: TGTGCCAGCAGTTTTCAGATACAGGGGTCCTACTCACCCCTCCACTTT.

The V gene is TRBV7-8, the J gene TRBJ2-3; 7 bases line up with TRBD2. Germline trimming cut 1 base from V and 3 bases from J; bases unmatched to any gene: 4. The CDR3 totals 15 residues. Germline assignment: CDR1 SGHVS and CDR2 FQNEAQ. The chain's CDR3 is CASSLGPGRTDTQYF. The CDR3 DNA follows: TGTGCCAGCAGCTTAGGACCCGGGAGGACAGATACGCAGTATTTT.

This clone was seen only once. The chain recombines TRBV5-4 with TRBJ2-3, with TRBD1 matching 9 bases. The junction had 2 bases not matched to a gene; V was cut back by 3 bases and J by 6 bases. The CDR3 runs to 13 residues. Germline V gene lookup returns CDR1 SGHNT and CDR2 YYREEE (reference sequence). CDR3 sequence (DNA): TGTGCCAGCAGCTGGACAGGGGACGATACGCAGTATTTT. It translates to CASSWTGDDTQYF. The complete variable domain, with remaining parts taken from reference TRBV5-4 and TRBJ2-3, reads ETGVTQSPTHLIKTRGQQVTLRCSSQSGHNTVSWYQQALGQGPQFIFQYYREEENGRGNFPPRFSGLQFPNYSSELNVNALELDDSALYLCASSWTGDDTQYFGPGTRLTVL.

The J gene is TRBJ2-1, the V gene TRBV6-1, with TRBD1 as a possible D gene (5 bases). Germline CDR1 MNHNS, CDR2 SASEGT. The V and J ends lost 1 base and 0 bases respectively, with 10 bases between them. This CDR3 contains 16 residues. The CDR3 sequence is CASSEVSGASYNEQFF. CDR3 nucleotides: TGTGCCAGCAGTGAAGTCAGTGGGGCCTCCTACAATGAGCAGTTCTTC.

The chain uses TRBV5-1 and TRBJ1-1; 7 bases are a match to TRBD1. Germline values: CDR1 SGHRS, CDR2 YFSETQ. The CDR3 covers 16 residues. V was pared by 4 bases and J by 2 bases, with 11 bases of the junction left unmatched. The CDR3 DNA sequence: TGCGCCAGCAGCCATGACACAGGGGCCCCTAACACTGAAGCTTTCTTT. It yields the protein CASSHDTGAPNTEAFF. Combining the CDR3 with reference TRBV5-1 and TRBJ1-1 gives the whole variable domain KAGVTQTPRYLIKTRGQQVTLSCSPISGHRSVSWYQQTPGQGLQFLFEYFSETQRNKGNFPGRFSGRQFSNSRSEMNVSTLELGDSALYLCASSHDTGAPNTEAFFGQGTRLTVV.

Concerning this clone itself: The same CDR3 also results from other DNA sequences found in this sample. The V call is TRBV5-4, the J call TRBJ2-3; maybe TRBD2 (7 bases). This CDR3 spans 15 amino acids. V dropped 5 bases and J dropped 0 bases, with 13 bases sitting between them. The germline V gene encodes CDR1 SGHNT and CDR2 YYREEE (reference sequence). The CDR3 reads CASSPGGPSTDTQYF. In DNA form, the CDR3 reads TGTGCCAGCAGTCCCGGGGGGCCTAGCACAGATACGCAGTATTTT.

In this sample, this clone turned up a few times. This rearrangement joins TRBV29-1 to TRBJ1-1; 8 nucleotides agree with TRBD1. V lost 6 bases, J lost 5 bases, and 5 bases stayed unmatched. The CDR3 totals 12 residues. Per germline, CDR1 SQVTM and CDR2 ANQGSEA. CDR3 sequence reads: CSVRGQGTEAFF. Written as DNA, the CDR3 is TGCAGCGTCAGGGGGCAAGGGACTGAAGCTTTCTTT.

The chain combines TRBV13 with TRBJ1-2; maybe TRBD1 (6 bases). V gave up 3 bases and J gave up 8 bases, with 16 bases separating them. The CDR3 has 14 amino acids. The germline gives CDR1 PRHDT, CDR2 FYEKMQ (reference sequence). The CDR3 bases are TGTGCCAGCAGCTTCATAGACAGGACTGCAGGCTACACCTTC. This encodes CASSFIDRTAGYTF.

The chain couples TRBV19 to TRBJ1-1; D unresolved. Germline-derived CDR1 and CDR2 are LNHDA and SQIVND (reference sequence). V lost 5 bases, J lost 8 bases, and 9 bases lay in between. The CDR3 covers 11 residues. CDR3 nucleotide sequence: TGTGCCAGTAGTTTAGGGCAGGAAGCTTTCTTT. Translated: CASSLGQEAFF.

This chain joins TRBV7-9 and TRBJ1-2; weak D call: TRBD1 (5 bases). V shed 7 bases and J shed 8 bases, with 20 bases lying between them. Per germline, CDR1 SEHNR and CDR2 FQNEAQ (reference sequence). This CDR3 region has 14 residues. In nucleotides, the CDR3 is TGTGCCAGCACCGCCACTGGGGCAGATCCGGGCTACACCTTC. Its protein is CASTATGADPGYTF.

The rearrangement links TRBV28 to TRBJ1-2, with a tentative D call TRBD1 (5 bases). In germline, CDR1 is MDHEN, CDR2 SYDVKM. Trimming left V 4 bases short and J 7 bases short, with 16 bases between. CDR3 length equals 14 residues. CDR3 sequence: CASSSSLGRAGYTF. The CDR3 bases are TGTGCCAGCAGTTCCTCCTTGGGCAGGGCTGGCTACACCTTC.

The rearrangement uses TRBV19 and TRBJ2-5, with 12 bases aligning to TRBD2. With 4 bases clipped from V and 3 bases from J, the junction kept 6 bases outside the gene matches. Germline V lookup: CDR1 LNHDA, CDR2 SQIVND (reference sequence). CDR3 size: 16 residues. CDR3 nucleotides: TGTGCCAGTAGTACAATCAGGACTAGCGGGAAAGAGACCCAGTACTTC. This gives the protein CASSTIRTSGKETQYF. Variable domain in full (rest from reference TRBV19 and TRBJ2-5): DGGITQSPKYLFRKEGQNVTLSCEQNLNHDAMYWYRQDPGQGLRLIYYSQIVNDFQKGDIAEGYSVSREKKESFPLTVTSAQKNPTAFYLCASSTIRTSGKETQYFGPGTRLLVL.

V and J are TRBV27 and TRBJ1-3; D perhaps matches TRBD1 (5 bases). Germline lookup yields CDR1 MNHEY and CDR2 SMNVEV (reference sequence). The length of the CDR3 is 13 residues. V was trimmed by 3 bases and J by 4 bases, leaving 7 bases between them. CDR3 loop: CASSFDRGNTIYF. Here the CDR3 DNA reads TGTGCCAGCAGTTTCGACAGAGGAAACACCATATATTTT.

This clone was seen a single time. V and J are TRBV7-2 and TRBJ1-1; D not certain. The germline V gene has CDR1 SGHTA and CDR2 FQGNSA. This CDR3 is 15 amino acids long. Deletions cut 1 base from V and 2 bases from J, with 11 bases between. In nucleotides, the CDR3 is TGTGCCAGCAGCTTAGGTATGGGCCACAACACTGAAGCTTTCTTT. Protein: CASSLGMGHNTEAFF. The complete variable domain, with remaining parts taken from reference TRBV7-2 and TRBJ1-1, reads GAGVSQSPSNKVTEKGKDVELRCDPISGHTALYWYRQSLGQGLEFLIYFQGNSAPDKSGLPSDRFSAERTGGSVSTLTIQRTQQEDSAVYLCASSLGMGHNTEAFFGQGTRLTVV.

This clone was picked up one time. The chain is built from TRBV25-1 and TRBJ1-3; D is unclear. This CDR3 is built from 13 residues. The V gene's germline CDR1 is MGHDK and CDR2 SYGVNS. With 0 bases removed from V and 8 bases from J, the gap between germline ends came to 8 bases. DNA for the CDR3: TGTGCCAGCAGTGAATACCCCTCCCACACCATATATTTT. The encoded protein is CASSEYPSHTIYF.